The entry below describes one T cell receptor (beta chain). The cohort comprised adults aged about 18 to 100 years residing in under 25 US areas. V was shortened by 6 bases and J by 6 bases, with 20 bases between the two germline ends. From germline, CDR1 is MDHEN and CDR2 SYDVKM. The CDR3 loop spans 16 amino acids. In the original processing: Amplification from reference gene primers served as the basis for estimated nucleated cell counts. Assay used: immunoSEQ multiplex PCR; TCRdb lists only in-frame clones, some missing. V and J calls plus clone size are reproduced from that table; the DNA served to infer D and trimming. The data hold around 250,000 clones, with 84% observed a single time. These data originate in a study of blood T cell repertoires in COVID-19.

V and J are TRBV28 and TRBJ1-4; D remains unclear. The sequence derives from a man aged 50 or older who had recovered from COVID-19. The specimen sequenced was PBMCs or T cells enriched from blood (not recorded which). CDR3 sequence reads: CASSPPGNELDEKLFF. The DNA of the CDR3 is TGTGCCAGCAGCCCCCCAGGCAACGAGTTGGATGAAAAACTGTTTTTT. The variable domain in full, with the rest retrieved from reference TRBV28 and TRBJ1-4, is DVKVTQSSRYLVKRTGEKVFLECVQDMDHENMFWYRQDPGLGLRLIYFSYDVKMKEKGDIPEGYSVSREKKERFSLILESASTNQTSMYLCASSPPGNELDEKLFFGSGTQLSVL.